This TCR beta chain was captured in a study of regulatory T cells in long-lasting Graves disease. Study-level information: Newly diagnosed Graves' patients had taken antithyroid drugs under 3 months.

The germline V gene has CDR1 GTSNPN and CDR2 SVGIG (reference sequence). Trimming left V 8 bases short and J 0 bases short, with 7 bases between. This CDR3 comprises 11 residues. Arm-PCR of CDR3 regions with iRepertoire HTBI primers generated TCR beta libraries. TCRdb independently ran MiXCR on the multiplex PCR reads; one entry per CDR3 protein. This sample has around 500,000 distinct CDR3 sequences, with more than 10% found just once. The time point here: newly diagnosed GD, antithyroid drugs for less than 3 months. The TCR library used RNA extracted from PBMCs. The same data also contributed to another study, on T cells in Graves' hyperthyroidism and ophthalmopathy.

This sequence joins TRBV30 and TRBJ1-1; D gene uncertain. The sample in question was peripheral blood mononuclear cells (PBMCs), obtained at new diagnosis, from a patient treated with antithyroid drugs. The clonotype comes from a woman in her thirties with Graves disease. CDR3 in DNA: TGTGCCGGTAGTTTGAACACTGAAGCTTTCTTT. Translated, it gives CAGSLNTEAFF.